The 8 T cell receptor beta chains given below trace back to one sample, sequenced in a study of somatic mutations in cytotoxic T cells in rheumatoid arthritis. Method: immunoSEQ multiplex PCR; TCRdb's copy keeps in-frame clones and lacks some. The sample shows 6,500 to 9,000 clones, over 75% of them seen only once. Sequencing input: CD8+ T cells sorted from blood. The origin of the receptors is an adult with rheumatoid arthritis.

Only one count was recorded for this clone. The V call is TRBV11-3, the J call TRBJ2-3; TRBD2 agrees at 8 bases. The length of the CDR3 is 14 residues. Per germline, CDR1 SGHNT and CDR2 YENEEA. The junction had 14 bases not matched to a gene; V was cut back by 9 bases and J by 9 bases. The CDR3 DNA sequence: TGTGCCAGGCCGAGTGGTTGGCGGGGGGAAACGCAGTATTTT. Translated, it gives CARPSGWRGETQYF.

This chain connects TRBV4-3 to TRBJ1-4; tentative D call: TRBD1 (5 bases). Germline V lookup: CDR1 LGHNA, CDR2 YSLEER. Deletions cut 0 bases from V and 7 bases from J, with 15 bases between. The CDR3 covers 16 residues. The CDR3 spells CASSQDRAGRTEKLFF. The CDR3 coding sequence is TGCGCCAGCAGCCAAGACAGGGCAGGGAGAACTGAAAAACTGTTTTTT.

This rearrangement joins TRBV11-2 to TRBJ2-1, with TRBD2 matching 9 bases. V shed 0 bases, J shed 7 bases, and the junction held 7 bases outside the gene matches. The CDR3 has 16 amino acids. Germline values: CDR1 SGHAT, CDR2 FQNNGV. The CDR3 spells CASSLEGGGEWNEQFF. The CDR3 DNA is TGTGCCAGCAGCTTAGAAGGCGGGGGGGAGTGGAATGAGCAGTTCTTC.

This clone was recorded a few times. CDR3 in amino acids: CASSPGTPEGGYTF. CDR3 nucleotides: TGCGCCAGCAGCCCCGGGACACCCGAAGGAGGCTACACCTTC. The chain has TRBV4-1 and TRBJ1-2, with D perhaps matching TRBD1 (6 bases). Germline V gene lookup returns CDR1 MGHRA and CDR2 YSYEKL. The CDR3 is made up of 14 amino acids. V gave up 4 bases and J gave up 8 bases, with 17 bases separating them.

The genes are TRBV2 and TRBJ1-1, with D perhaps TRBD1 (5 bases). Looked up from germline, CDR1 is SNHLY and CDR2 is FYNNEI. CDR3 size: 11 residues. V was cut by 8 bases and J by 7 bases, with 11 bases left in between. The CDR3 sequence is CASPRRGEAFF. DNA for the CDR3: TGTGCCAGCCCCCGTAGGGGTGAAGCTTTCTTT.

The chain carries TRBV19 and TRBJ1-3; D might be TRBD1 (5 bases). V was cut by 5 bases and J by 2 bases, with 13 bases left in between. This CDR3 is 15 amino acids long. In germline, CDR1 is LNHDA, CDR2 SQIVND (reference sequence). CDR3: CASSRGGRAGNTIYF. The CDR3 nucleotides are TGTGCCAGTAGTCGGGGGGGAAGGGCTGGAAACACCATATATTTT.

V is TRBV9 and J is TRBJ2-2, with D uncertain. This CDR3 region has 13 residues. Germline V lookup: CDR1 SGDLS, CDR2 YYNGEE. Trimming removed 0 bases from V and 6 bases from J, with 6 bases in between. The CDR3 sequence: CASSVGRAGELFF. CDR3 nucleotide sequence: TGTGCCAGCAGCGTAGGAAGGGCCGGGGAGCTGTTTTTT. Full variable domain (outside the CDR3, taken from reference TRBV9 and TRBJ2-2): DSGVTQTPKHLITATGQRVTLRCSPRSGDLSVYWYQQSLDQGLQFLIQYYNGEERAKGNILERFSAQQFPDLHSELNLSSLELGDSALYFCASSVGRAGELFFGEGSRLTVL.

The chain couples TRBV11-2 to TRBJ2-7; D tentatively fits TRBD1 or TRBD2 (5 bases each). Trimming left V 5 bases short and J 6 bases short, with 20 bases between. CDR3 length: 15 amino acids. CDR1 is SGHAT, CDR2 FQNNGV, per germline. The CDR3 coding sequence is TGTGCCAGCAGCAATTGGGACCGTTTACCGGGCGAGCAGTACTTC. It yields the protein CASSNWDRLPGEQYF.